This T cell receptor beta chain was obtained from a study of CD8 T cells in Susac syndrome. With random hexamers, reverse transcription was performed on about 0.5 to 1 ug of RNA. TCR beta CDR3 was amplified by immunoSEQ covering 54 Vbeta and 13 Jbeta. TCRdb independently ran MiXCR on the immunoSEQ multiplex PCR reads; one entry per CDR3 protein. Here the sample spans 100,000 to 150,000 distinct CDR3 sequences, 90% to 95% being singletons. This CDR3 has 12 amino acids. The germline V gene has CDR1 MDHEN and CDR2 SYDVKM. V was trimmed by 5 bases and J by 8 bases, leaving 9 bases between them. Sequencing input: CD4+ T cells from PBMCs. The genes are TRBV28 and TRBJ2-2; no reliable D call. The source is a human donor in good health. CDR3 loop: CASSTRWGELFF. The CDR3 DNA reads TGTGCCAGCAGTACTCGATGGGGGGAGCTGTTTTTT. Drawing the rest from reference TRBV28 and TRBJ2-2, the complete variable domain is DVKVTQSSRYLVKRTGEKVFLECVQDMDHENMFWYRQDPGLGLRLIYFSYDVKMKEKGDIPEGYSVSREKKERFSLILESASTNQTSMYLCASSTRWGELFFGEGSRLTVL.